The 16 T cell receptor beta chains in this list originate from one sample, sequenced in a study of blood T cell repertoires in COVID-19. Clones were read by immunoSEQ multiplex PCR, and TCRdb kept only the in-frame ones, dropping some. The sample holds 180,000 or so clones; roughly 81% are singletons and the top ten take roughly 4.5%. Material: peripheral blood. These receptors all come from a woman of 80 years or more with acute or convalescent COVID-19.

This chain uses TRBV7-9 with TRBJ2-2, with TRBD1 identical over 9 bases. J was trimmed by 9 bases and V by 5 bases; bases with no gene match: 10. The length of the CDR3 is 15 residues. Germline values: CDR1 SEHNR, CDR2 FQNEAQ (reference sequence). The CDR3, as DNA: TGTGCCAGCAGCCCCGGGACAGGGAGTATGAGGGAGCTGTTTTTT. It codes for CASSPGTGSMRELFF.

The V and J genes are TRBV7-9 and TRBJ1-3; tentative D call: TRBD1 (6 bases). CDR3 length equals 14 residues. Trimming pared 2 bases from V and 4 bases from J, leaving 9 bases between. Germline V CDR1 and CDR2: SEHNR, FQNEAQ (reference sequence). The CDR3 here is CASSLTGLGNTIYF. As DNA, the CDR3 is TGTGCCAGCAGCTTAACAGGGTTGGGAAACACCATATATTTT.

The chain is built from TRBV10-3 and TRBJ1-1; D is ambiguous. V was trimmed by 5 bases and J by 1 base, leaving 8 bases between them. This CDR3 spans 13 amino acids. Germline V CDR1 and CDR2: ENHRY, SYGVKD. The CDR3 protein is CAISREGNTEAFF. CDR3 bases: TGTGCCATCAGTCGGGAGGGGAACACTGAAGCTTTCTTT.

This chain joins TRBV27 and TRBJ1-6; 7 bases are a match to TRBD1. The CDR3 totals 12 residues. Germline CDR1 reads MNHEY; CDR2 reads SMNVEV (reference sequence). V lost 6 bases to trimming and J lost 10 bases; unmatched junction nucleotides: 3. CDR3 in DNA: TGTGCCAGCAGATTACAGGGGTCACCCCTCCACTTT. Encoded protein: CASRLQGSPLHF.

The V gene is TRBV6-1, the J gene TRBJ1-2; no reliable D call. CDR1 is MNHNS and CDR2 is SASEGT in the germline V gene. The CDR3 has 15 amino acids. With 0 bases removed from V and 0 bases from J, the gap between germline ends came to 8 bases. Here the CDR3 DNA reads TGTGCCAGCAGTGAAGCGGCAACGACTAACTATGGCTACACCTTC. Its protein is CASSEAATTNYGYTF.

V usage is TRBV5-6 and J usage is TRBJ1-4, with unresolved D. V was clipped by 1 base and J by 5 bases, with 6 bases between them. Germline V gene lookup returns CDR1 SGHDT and CDR2 YYEEEE. The CDR3 has 13 amino acids. The CDR3 DNA follows: TGTGCCAGCAGCTTGATCCTGAATGAAAAACTGTTTTTT. Its protein product is CASSLILNEKLFF. Full variable domain (rest looked up from reference TRBV5-6 and TRBJ1-4): DAGVTQSPTHLIKTRGQQVTLRCSPKSGHDTVSWYQQALGQGPQFIFQYYEEEERQRGNFPDRFSGHQFPNYSSELNVNALLLGDSALYLCASSLILNEKLFFGSGTQLSVL.

The gene calls are TRBV9 and TRBJ1-1; a weak D match, TRBD1 (5 bases). Germline-derived CDR1 and CDR2 are SGDLS and YYNGEE. The CDR3 runs 13 residues. Trimming pared 0 bases from V and 8 bases from J, leaving 11 bases between. DNA for the CDR3: TGTGCCAGCAGCGTAGAGGGGCAGGGCGAAGCTTTCTTT. Its translation is CASSVEGQGEAFF.

This clone was seen a single time. This chain connects TRBV28 to TRBJ2-1; perhaps TRBD2 as D (5 bases). The CDR3 is 16 amino acids. Germline loops: CDR1 MDHEN, CDR2 SYDVKM. Trimming shortened V by 5 bases and J by 4 bases, and 18 bases separated the two germline ends. The chain's CDR3 is CASSPTSAGGYNEQFF. CDR3 coding DNA: TGTGCCAGCAGTCCCACTTCTGCGGGTGGGTACAATGAGCAGTTCTTC.

CDR3 DNA sequence: TGCGCCAGCAGCTTGGGCTCCGGGGGGACATTAAGGGATGAAAAACTGTTTTTT. Translation gives CASSLGSGGTLRDEKLFF. The rearrangement uses TRBV5-1 and TRBJ1-4; D perhaps matches TRBD1 (6 bases). The germline gives CDR1 SGHRS, CDR2 YFSETQ. Trimming shortened V by 0 bases and J by 6 bases, and 21 bases separated the two germline ends. The CDR3 length is 18 residues.

The chain combines TRBV3-1 (or the pseudogene TRBV3-2) with TRBJ2-1, with a possible D match to TRBD1 (6 bases). The ends were cut back, 1 base at V and 10 bases at J, with 17 bases in the middle. There are 15 residues in the CDR3. The germline V gene has CDR1 LGHDT and CDR2 YNNKEL (reference sequence). The chain's CDR3 is CASSQGGAIRGEQFF. The CDR3 DNA sequence: TGTGCCAGCAGCCAAGGTGGGGCCATCAGGGGAGAGCAGTTCTTC.

The chain combines TRBV3-1 (or the pseudogene TRBV3-2) with TRBJ1-5, with TRBD1 as a possible D gene (6 bases). Trimming took off 0 bases at V and 6 bases at J, with 12 bases between the two ends. Germline loops: CDR1 LGHDT, CDR2 YNNKEL (reference sequence). The CDR3 has 15 residues. Written as DNA, the CDR3 is TGTGCCAGCAGCCAAGATGCCGGGGGGGCTCAGCCCCAGCATTTT. Amino acids: CASSQDAGGAQPQHF.

Only one count was recorded for this clone. This chain links TRBV6-5 with TRBJ2-7, with D perhaps TRBD2 (6 bases). The germline gives CDR1 MNHEY, CDR2 SVGAGI. Trimming took 2 bases from V and 0 from J, leaving 11 bases between them. The CDR3 covers 15 residues. CDR3: CASSYPAGSSYEQYF. DNA of the CDR3: TGTGCCAGCAGTTACCCAGCGGGCTCCTCCTACGAGCAGTACTTC.

The rearrangement links TRBV27 to TRBJ1-1, with TRBD1 matching over 7 bases. This CDR3 has 14 amino acids. V was clipped by 5 bases and J by 4 bases; unmatched bases: 7. Per germline, CDR1 MNHEY and CDR2 SMNVEV (reference sequence). CDR3 loop: CASSTNRGGTEAFF. The DNA for the CDR3 is TGTGCCAGCAGTACCAACAGGGGTGGCACTGAAGCTTTCTTT.

V and J are TRBV9 and TRBJ1-3; TRBD1 is a possible D gene (6 bases). The CDR3 has 15 residues. Germline-derived CDR1 and CDR2 are SGDLS and YYNGEE. Trimming pared 0 bases from V and 3 bases from J, leaving 10 bases between. The CDR3 reads CASSVGSGVGNTIYF. In nucleotides, the CDR3 is TGTGCCAGCAGCGTAGGGTCAGGGGTTGGAAACACCATATATTTT.

The chain carries TRBV4-1 and TRBJ2-7, with TRBD2 matching over 14 bases. CDR1 and CDR2 (germline): MGHRA, YSYEKL. The J segment lost 6 bases and the V segment lost 0 bases, leaving 4 bases of the junction unmatched. There are 16 residues in the CDR3. CDR3 DNA: TGCGCCAGCAGCCAAGATCAGGGACTAGCGGGGGCCGAGCAGTACTTC. It codes for CASSQDQGLAGAEQYF.

The chain couples TRBV3-1 (or the pseudogene TRBV3-2) to TRBJ2-3; 10 bases line up with TRBD2. Trimming at V came to 1 base and at J to 1 base, leaving 8 bases not matched to a gene. Germline V gives CDR1 LGHDT, CDR2 YNNKEL (reference sequence). The CDR3 runs 18 residues. The CDR3 spells CASSQVASGRGGTDTQYF. The CDR3 bases are TGTGCCAGCAGCCAAGTGGCTAGCGGGAGAGGGGGCACAGATACGCAGTATTTT.